The TCR beta chain under discussion was sequenced for a study of molecular identifiers for immune sequencing clone quantification. The table lists this clonotype with many counts. One entry per CDR3 protein results from TCRdb running MiXCR on the PCR reads. The sample lists around 470,000 distinct CDR3 sequences, over 20% occurring once. Trimming removed 0 bases at V and 6 bases at J, with 10 bases between. Germline V CDR1 and CDR2: SGHRS, YFSETQ. There are 13 residues in the CDR3. The clonotype comes from a human donor in good health. Some libraries in this study had Jurkat cell RNA spiked in. Sequenced material: naive CD8+ T cells from blood, with Jurkat cell RNA spiked in. Stated subset: FACS-sorted CD8+CD4-CCR7+CD45RA+ naive T cells. This chain connects TRBV5-1 to TRBJ2-7; D is perhaps TRBD2 (5 bases). CDR3: CASSLAGFGEQYF. The CDR3 DNA sequence: TGCGCCAGCAGCTTGGCGGGATTCGGCGAGCAGTACTTC. The entire variable domain, with the rest obtained from reference TRBV5-1 and TRBJ2-7, is as follows: KAGVTQTPRYLIKTRGQQVTLSCSPISGHRSVSWYQQTPGQGLQFLFEYFSETQRNKGNFPGRFSGRQFSNSRSEMNVSTLELGDSALYLCASSLAGFGEQYFGPGTRLTVT.